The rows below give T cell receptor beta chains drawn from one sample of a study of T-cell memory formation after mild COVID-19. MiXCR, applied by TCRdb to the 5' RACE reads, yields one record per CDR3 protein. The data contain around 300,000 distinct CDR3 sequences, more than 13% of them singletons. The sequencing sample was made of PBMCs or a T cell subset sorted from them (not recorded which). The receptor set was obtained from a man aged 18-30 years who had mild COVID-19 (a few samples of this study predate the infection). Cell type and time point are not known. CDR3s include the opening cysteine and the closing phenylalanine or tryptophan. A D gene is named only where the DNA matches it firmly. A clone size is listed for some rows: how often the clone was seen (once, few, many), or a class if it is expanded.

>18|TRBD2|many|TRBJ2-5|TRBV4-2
CASSQEETSGGHQETQYF
TGTGCCAGCAGCCAAGAAGAGACTAGCGGGGGTCACCAAGAGACCCAGTACTTC
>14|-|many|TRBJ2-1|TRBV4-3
CASSQDVSFDEQFF
TGCGCCAGCAGCCAAGACGTAAGTTTCGATGAGCAGTTCTTC
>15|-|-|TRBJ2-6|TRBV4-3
CASSQDRRAVNVLTF
TGCGCCAGCAGCCAAGATCGCAGGGCGGTCAACGTCCTGACTTTC
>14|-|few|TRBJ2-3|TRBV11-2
CASSLIQGTDTQYF
TGTGCCAGCAGCTTAATTCAGGGCACAGATACGCAGTATTTT
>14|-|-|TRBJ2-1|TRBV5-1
CASRRQTSYNEQFF
TGCGCCAGCAGAAGACAAACGTCCTACAATGAGCAGTTCTTC
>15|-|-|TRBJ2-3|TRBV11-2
CASSFAGAPRDTQYF
TGTGCCAGCAGCTTCGCGGGGGCACCGAGAGATACGCAGTATTTT
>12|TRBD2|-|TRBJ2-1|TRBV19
CASSGGLAGSFF
TGTGCCAGTAGTGGGGGACTAGCGGGATCGTTCTTC
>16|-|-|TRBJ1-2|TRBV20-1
CSANRRPNELFGGYTF
TGCAGTGCTAACAGGCGACCGAATGAACTATTCGGAGGCTACACCTTC
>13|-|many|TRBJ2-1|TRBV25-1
CASSPGGRNEQFF
TGTGCCAGCAGCCCCGGGGGGCGGAATGAGCAGTTCTTC
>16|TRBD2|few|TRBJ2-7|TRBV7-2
CASSLVSGGTSDEQYF
TGTGCCAGCAGCTTAGTCAGCGGGGGGACTTCCGACGAGCAGTACTTC
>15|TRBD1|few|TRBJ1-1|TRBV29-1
CSVQTLGTGGTEAFF
TGCAGCGTCCAAACTCTCGGGACAGGGGGGACTGAAGCTTTCTTT
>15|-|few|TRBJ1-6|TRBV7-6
CASSSRTGRNSPLHF
TGTGCCAGCAGTTCCCGTACAGGGCGGAATTCACCCCTCCACTTT
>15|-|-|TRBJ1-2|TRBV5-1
CASSQTTGTGYGYTF
TGCGCCAGCAGCCAAACGACGGGGACTGGCTATGGCTACACCTTC
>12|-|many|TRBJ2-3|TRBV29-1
CSVEASTDTQYF
TGCAGCGTTGAGGCCAGCACAGATACGCAGTATTTT
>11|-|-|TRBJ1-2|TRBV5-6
CASSSVYGYTF
TGTGCCAGCAGCTCCGTCTATGGCTACACCTTC
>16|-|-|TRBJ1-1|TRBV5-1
CASSLGGGRGNTEAFF
TGCGCCAGCAGCTTGGGTGGGGGGCGAGGGAACACTGAAGCTTTCTTT
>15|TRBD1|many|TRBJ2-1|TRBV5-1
CASSFSGTGNNEQFF
TGCGCCAGCAGCTTTTCCGGGACAGGGAACAATGAGCAGTTCTTC
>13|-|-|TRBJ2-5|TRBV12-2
CASRFIGEETQYF
TGTGCAAGTCGCTTCATAGGAGAAGAGACCCAGTACTTC
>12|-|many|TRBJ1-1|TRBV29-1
CSVPTLNTEAFF
TGCAGCGTCCCGACTCTGAACACTGAAGCTTTCTTT
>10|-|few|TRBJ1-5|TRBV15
CATNNQPQHF
TGTGCCACTAACAATCAGCCCCAGCATTTT
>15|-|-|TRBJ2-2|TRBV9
CASSVASGYGGELFF
TGTGCCAGCAGCGTAGCATCAGGGTATGGCGGGGAGCTGTTTTTT
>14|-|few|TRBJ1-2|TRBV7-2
CASSLDAENYGYTF
TGTGCCAGCAGCTTAGATGCAGAAAACTATGGCTACACCTTC
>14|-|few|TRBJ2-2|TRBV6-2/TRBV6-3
CASSYSGSSGELFF
TGTGCCAGCAGTTACTCGGGTAGCTCCGGGGAGCTGTTTTTT
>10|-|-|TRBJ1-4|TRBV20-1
CSVLRDPLFF
TGCAGCGTTCTCCGGGACCCACTGTTTTTT
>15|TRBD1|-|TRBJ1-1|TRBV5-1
CASSLQETGSGEAFF
TGCGCCAGCAGCTTGCAGGAGACAGGGTCAGGTGAAGCTTTCTTT
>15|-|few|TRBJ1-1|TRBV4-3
CASSQDIGQGTEAFF
TGCGCCAGCAGCCAAGATATCGGGCAGGGGACTGAAGCTTTCTTT
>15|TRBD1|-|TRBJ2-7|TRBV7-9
CASSLFRGQAPEQYF
TGTGCCAGCAGCTTATTTCGAGGACAGGCGCCCGAGCAGTACTTC
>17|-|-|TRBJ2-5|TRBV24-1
CATSDLLTNTREETQYF
TGTGCCACCAGTGATTTGCTTACTAATACCCGAGAAGAGACCCAGTACTTC
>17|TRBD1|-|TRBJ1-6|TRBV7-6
CASSLRTGASIRSPLHF
TGTGCCAGCAGCTTGCGAACAGGGGCCTCTATCCGATCACCCCTCCACTTT
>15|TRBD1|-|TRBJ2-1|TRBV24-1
CATSDGRDRDDEQFF
TGTGCCACCAGTGATGGCCGGGACAGGGATGATGAGCAGTTCTTC
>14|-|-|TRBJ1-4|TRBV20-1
CSATRQATNEKLFF
TGCAGTGCAACCCGACAGGCAACTAATGAAAAACTGTTTTTT
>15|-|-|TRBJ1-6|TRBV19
CASSMASSYNSPLHF
TGTGCCAGTAGTATGGCCAGTTCCTATAATTCACCCCTCCACTTT
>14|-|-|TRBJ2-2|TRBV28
CASSSASNTGELFF
TGTGCCAGCAGTTCCGCCTCGAACACCGGGGAGCTGTTTTTT
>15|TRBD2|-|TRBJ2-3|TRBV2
CASSEPGLETDTQYF
TGTGCCAGCAGTGAACCCGGACTAGAAACAGATACGCAGTATTTT
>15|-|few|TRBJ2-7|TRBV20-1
CSARDPGGRHYEQYF
TGCAGTGCTAGAGATCCCGGGGGACGTCATTACGAGCAGTACTTC
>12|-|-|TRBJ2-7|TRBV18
CASSTGSGEQYF
TGTGCCAGCTCAACAGGGTCCGGCGAGCAGTACTTC
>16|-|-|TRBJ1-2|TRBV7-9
CASSLQVEPAGYGYTF
TGTGCCAGCAGCTTGCAGGTTGAACCAGCAGGGTACGGCTACACCTTC
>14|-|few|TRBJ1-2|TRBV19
CASRVPGGSYGYTF
TGTGCCAGTAGAGTCCCGGGAGGGAGCTATGGCTACACCTTC
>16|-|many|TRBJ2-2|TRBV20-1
CSARDWEQMNTGELFF
TGCAGTGCTAGAGATTGGGAACAGATGAACACCGGGGAGCTGTTTTTT
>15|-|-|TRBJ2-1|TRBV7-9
CASSFFGGPYNEQFF
TGTGCCAGCAGCTTTTTCGGGGGGCCATACAATGAGCAGTTCTTC
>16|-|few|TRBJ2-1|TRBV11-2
CASSRSRWDSYNEQFF
TGTGCCAGCAGCCGCTCCCGATGGGATTCCTACAATGAGCAGTTCTTC
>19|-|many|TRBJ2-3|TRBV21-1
CASSRRAPGNRTSTDTQYF
TGTGCCAGCAGCAGACGGGCCCCAGGGAACAGGACTAGCACAGATACGCAGTATTTT
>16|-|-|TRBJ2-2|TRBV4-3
CASSQDGWQRAQWMFF
TGCGCCAGCAGCCAAGATGGCTGGCAGCGCGCCCAATGGATGTTTTTT
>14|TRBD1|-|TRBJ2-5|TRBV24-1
CATSDGTVQETQYF
TGTGCCACCAGTGATGGGACAGTTCAAGAGACCCAGTACTTC
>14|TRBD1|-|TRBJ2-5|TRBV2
CASSRDRQAETQYF
TGTGCCAGCAGCAGGGACAGGCAGGCGGAGACCCAGTACTTC
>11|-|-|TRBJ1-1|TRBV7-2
CASTRRTEAFF
TGTGCCAGCACTAGGAGAACTGAAGCTTTCTTT
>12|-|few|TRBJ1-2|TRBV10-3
CAISETNYGYTF
TGTGCCATCAGTGAGACTAACTATGGCTACACCTTC
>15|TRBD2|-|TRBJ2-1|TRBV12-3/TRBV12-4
CASSSTAGGHNEQFF
TGTGCCAGCAGTTCTACAGCGGGGGGCCACAATGAGCAGTTCTTC
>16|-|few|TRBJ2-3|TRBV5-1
CASSRFVGSSTDTQYF
TGCGCCAGCAGCCGGTTCGTGGGTAGCAGCACAGATACGCAGTATTTT
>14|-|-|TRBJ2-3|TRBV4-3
CASSQRSRTDTQYF
TGCGCCAGCAGCCAAAGATCCCGCACAGATACGCAGTATTTT
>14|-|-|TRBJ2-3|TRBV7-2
CASTDTSTSDTQYF
TGTGCCAGCACCGACACCTCGACCTCAGATACGCAGTATTTT
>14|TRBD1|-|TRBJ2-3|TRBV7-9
CASKLSTGENTQYF
TGTGCCAGCAAGCTTAGTACAGGGGAAAATACGCAGTATTTT
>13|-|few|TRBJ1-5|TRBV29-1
CSVGQGSNQPQHF
TGCAGCGTGGGGCAGGGTAGCAATCAGCCCCAGCATTTT
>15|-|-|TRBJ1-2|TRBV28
CASSLRPGPIYGYTF
TGTGCCAGCAGTTTACGCCCAGGACCCATTTATGGCTACACCTTC
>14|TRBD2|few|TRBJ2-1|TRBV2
CASSDSLARNEQFF
TGTGCCAGCAGTGACTCACTAGCGAGAAATGAGCAGTTCTTC
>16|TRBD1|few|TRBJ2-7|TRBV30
CAWSALIGTGGYEQYF
TGTGCCTGGAGTGCCCTGATCGGGACAGGGGGTTACGAGCAGTACTTC
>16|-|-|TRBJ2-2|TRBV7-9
CASSLVVGGPTGELFF
TGTGCCAGCAGCTTAGTTGTCGGGGGCCCCACCGGGGAGCTGTTTTTT
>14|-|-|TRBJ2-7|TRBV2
CASSPWDGSREQYF
TGTGCCAGCAGTCCCTGGGACGGCTCGAGGGAGCAGTACTTC